The 21 T cell receptor beta chains below all came from one sample that was sequenced in a study of T cell clonotyping in hematopoietic cell transplantation. TCRdb's copy holds only in-frame clones and misses some; the assay was immunoSEQ multiplex PCR. The sample records some 29,000 clones, roughly 80% being singletons. Regarding time point: recipient sample about 28 days before transplant, after cytoreduction. Source: peripheral blood mononuclear cells, taken before stem cell transplant. The receptors come from a woman aged 30 to 39 with chronic myeloid leukemia. Some clones in this sample may be carry-over from other donors' samples.

The rearrangement links TRBV7-2 to TRBJ1-3, with no clear D. Trimming shortened V by 1 base and J by 1 base, and 17 bases separated the two germline ends. There are 18 residues in the CDR3. CDR1 and CDR2 from the germline V gene are SGHTA and FQGNSA. CDR3 amino acids: CASSLVNFGDRSGNTIYF. The CDR3 DNA is TGTGCCAGCAGCTTAGTTAATTTCGGGGATCGATCTGGAAACACCATATATTTT.

This chain links TRBV13 with TRBJ2-1, with no clear D. The CDR3 has 10 amino acids. V shed 2 bases and J shed 10 bases, with 3 bases lying between them. Germline V gene sequence: CDR1 PRHDT, CDR2 FYEKMQ (reference sequence). The CDR3 nucleotides read TGTGCCAGCAGCTTACGGGAGCAGTTCTTC. Protein sequence: CASSLREQFF.

The chain employs TRBV30 and TRBJ1-6, with 7 positions matching TRBD1. This CDR3 has 13 amino acids. The V and J ends lost 8 bases and 7 bases, in that order; junction bases with no gene match: 8. Germline CDR1 reads GTSNPN; CDR2 reads SVGIG (reference sequence). The CDR3 sequence: CARSTGWNSPLHF. CDR3 bases: TGTGCCCGCTCGACAGGGTGGAATTCACCCCTCCACTTT.

This sequence joins TRBV19 and TRBJ2-1, with D maybe TRBD1 (5 bases). The CDR3 sequence is 14 residues long. Trimming stripped 7 bases from V and 9 bases from J, with 19 bases between. Germline lookup yields CDR1 LNHDA and CDR2 SQIVND (reference sequence). The CDR3 nucleotides are TGTGCCAGTAAGTTGCGGCAGGGATTGAGTGAGCAGTTCTTC. Translating it yields CASKLRQGLSEQFF.

V is TRBV5-6 and J is TRBJ2-3; D unclear. CDR1 is SGHDT and CDR2 is YYEEEE in the germline V gene. The CDR3 covers 15 residues. Trimming removed 3 bases at V and 0 bases at J, with 11 bases between. CDR3 nucleotide sequence: TGTGCCAGCAGCTACCGTTTAACTAGCACAGATACGCAGTATTTT. Its translation: CASSYRLTSTDTQYF.

The chain is built from TRBV11-1 and TRBJ2-3, with D perhaps being TRBD1 or TRBD2 (6 bases each). There are 13 residues in the CDR3. Germline CDR1 and CDR2: SGHAT and FQDESV (reference sequence). V lost 0 bases to trimming and J lost 9 bases, with 10 bases between them. CDR3 protein: CASSLAGGRTQYF. The CDR3 nucleotides read TGTGCCAGCAGCTTAGCTGGGGGGCGGACGCAGTATTTT.

This chain joins TRBV30 and TRBJ1-5; maybe TRBD1 (5 bases). Germline assignment: CDR1 GTSNPN and CDR2 SVGIG (reference sequence). This CDR3 has 13 amino acids. With 1 base removed from V and 6 bases from J, the gap between germline ends came to 10 bases. CDR3 amino acids: CAWSGGSGQPQHF. The CDR3 DNA follows: TGTGCCTGGAGTGGGGGGAGCGGTCAGCCCCAGCATTTT.

This clone has just a few counts. The chain employs TRBV9 and TRBJ1-2, with D perhaps matching TRBD1 (5 bases). The V and J ends lost 3 bases and 3 bases respectively, with 6 bases between them. This CDR3 contains 12 residues. Per germline, CDR1 SGDLS and CDR2 YYNGEE. The CDR3 region has the DNA TGTGCCAGCAGCGGGGACTACTATGGCTACACCTTC. This sequence encodes CASSGDYYGYTF. Full variable domain (remainder filled in from reference TRBV9 and TRBJ1-2): DSGVTQTPKHLITATGQRVTLRCSPRSGDLSVYWYQQSLDQGLQFLIQYYNGEERAKGNILERFSAQQFPDLHSELNLSSLELGDSALYFCASSGDYYGYTFGSGTRLTVV.

The chain couples TRBV27 to TRBJ1-6; weak D call: TRBD1 (6 bases). V dropped 6 bases and J dropped 14 bases, with 11 bases sitting between them. This CDR3 spans 11 amino acids. Germline V gives CDR1 MNHEY, CDR2 SMNVEV (reference sequence). The DNA for the CDR3 is TGTGCCAGCAGAGGGGGTCTCGCCCTCCACTTT. As protein: CASRGGLALHF.

V and J are TRBV6-6 and TRBJ1-4; TRBD1 matches at 8 bases. The germline V gene has CDR1 MNHNY and CDR2 SVGAGI (reference sequence). CDR3 size: 15 residues. V shed 5 bases, J shed 4 bases, and the junction held 6 bases outside the gene matches. In nucleotides, the CDR3 is TGTGCCAGCAGTACCAGGGGGCGCGATAATGAAAAACTGTTTTTT. Amino acids: CASSTRGRDNEKLFF.

This rearrangement joins TRBV6-5 to TRBJ2-4; the D gene is possibly TRBD1 (5 bases). The germline CDR1 and CDR2 sequences are MNHEY and SVGAGI. The ends were cut back, 6 bases at V and 0 bases at J, with 12 bases in the middle. The CDR3 covers 15 residues. The CDR3 reads CASSRSTVAKNIQYF. The CDR3 DNA reads TGTGCCAGCAGCCGTTCGACAGTAGCCAAAAACATTCAGTACTTC.

This clone was recorded once. The chain employs TRBV29-1 and TRBJ2-4; 7 bases align to TRBD1. V gave up 8 bases and J gave up 2 bases; unmatched junction bases: 12. CDR3 length: 15 residues. Germline V CDR1 and CDR2: SQVTM, ANQGSEA. CDR3 bases: TGCAGCCCCCGTAGGACAGGTCAGTCCAAAAACATTCAGTACTTC. Protein sequence: CSPRRTGQSKNIQYF.

The gene calls are TRBV10-3 and TRBJ1-2, with a weak D call TRBD1 (5 bases). The V gene lost 2 bases and the J gene lost 6 bases, with 13 bases spanning the gap. The CDR3 runs to 14 residues. Germline V CDR1 and CDR2: ENHRY, SYGVKD. CDR3: CAISELAGSDGYTF. CDR3 DNA: TGTGCCATCAGTGAGCTGGCAGGGTCGGATGGCTACACCTTC.

The V and J genes are TRBV27 and TRBJ1-2; no clear D gene. Deletions cut 3 bases from V and 6 bases from J, with 14 bases between. Germline CDR1 is MNHEY and CDR2 is SMNVEV (reference sequence). This CDR3 has 14 residues. CDR3 residues: CASSFVYSSNGYTF. DNA for the CDR3: TGTGCCAGCAGTTTTGTCTACAGCAGCAATGGCTACACCTTC.

The count of this clone is one. J is TRBJ1-1 and V is TRBV2; D might be TRBD1 (5 bases). Germline V lookup: CDR1 SNHLY, CDR2 FYNNEI. CDR3 length: 11 residues. V was pared by 6 bases and J by 4 bases, with 6 bases between. The CDR3 DNA is TGTGCCAGCAGCAGGGCCACTGAAGCTTTCTTT. The encoded protein is CASSRATEAFF.

The chain carries TRBV27 and TRBJ1-1; 9 bases line up with TRBD1. Germline-derived CDR1 and CDR2 are MNHEY and SMNVEV (reference sequence). The CDR3 extends over 15 amino acids. J was trimmed by 3 bases and V by 6 bases; bases with no gene match: 8. This CDR3 reads CASRLGQGRDTEAFF. In DNA form, the CDR3 reads TGTGCCAGCAGATTGGGACAGGGACGGGACACTGAAGCTTTCTTT.

CDR3 DNA sequence: TGTGCCAGCTCGGACAGCCTTAACTATGGCTACACCTTC. It specifies CASSDSLNYGYTF. This chain links TRBV6-1 with TRBJ1-2; D is perhaps TRBD1 (6 bases). This CDR3 spans 13 amino acids. Germline V gene sequence: CDR1 MNHNS, CDR2 SASEGT. V lost 8 bases and J lost 1, with 11 bases in between.

J is TRBJ1-4 and V is TRBV6-5; the D is unclear. The V and J ends lost 0 bases and 7 bases respectively, with 12 bases between them. This CDR3 comprises 15 residues. Germline loops: CDR1 MNHEY, CDR2 SVGAGI. The CDR3 nucleotides are TGTGCCAGCAGTTACTCAGGGCGGATAGGTGAAAAACTGTTTTTT. Translating gives CASSYSGRIGEKLFF.

The rearrangement uses TRBV19 and TRBJ1-1, with D unclear. Germline lookup yields CDR1 LNHDA and CDR2 SQIVND (reference sequence). The ends were cut back, 10 bases at V and 3 bases at J, with 15 bases in the middle. This CDR3 comprises 13 residues. CDR3 nucleotides: TGTGCCACTGCCGAGGGTGGGTACACTGAAGCTTTCTTT. This codes for CATAEGGYTEAFF.

This CDR3 is CASGRSRVEGYTF. The CDR3 DNA follows: TGTGCCAGCGGAAGGAGCAGGGTAGAGGGCTACACCTTC. The chain combines TRBV27 with TRBJ1-2; possible D gene TRBD1, 5 bases. Trimming removed 8 bases from V and 8 bases from J, with 18 bases in between. CDR1 MNHEY and CDR2 SMNVEV come from the germline V gene (reference sequence). The CDR3 sequence is 13 residues long.

J is TRBJ2-3 and V is TRBV29-1; the D gene is possibly TRBD2 (5 bases). The V end lost 5 bases, the J end lost 0 bases, and 9 bases lay between the germline ends. Germline loops: CDR1 SQVTM, CDR2 ANQGSEA. The CDR3 loop spans 13 amino acids. DNA for the CDR3: TGCAGCGTTTTGAGGGCGAGCACAGATACGCAGTATTTT. Residues: CSVLRASTDTQYF.